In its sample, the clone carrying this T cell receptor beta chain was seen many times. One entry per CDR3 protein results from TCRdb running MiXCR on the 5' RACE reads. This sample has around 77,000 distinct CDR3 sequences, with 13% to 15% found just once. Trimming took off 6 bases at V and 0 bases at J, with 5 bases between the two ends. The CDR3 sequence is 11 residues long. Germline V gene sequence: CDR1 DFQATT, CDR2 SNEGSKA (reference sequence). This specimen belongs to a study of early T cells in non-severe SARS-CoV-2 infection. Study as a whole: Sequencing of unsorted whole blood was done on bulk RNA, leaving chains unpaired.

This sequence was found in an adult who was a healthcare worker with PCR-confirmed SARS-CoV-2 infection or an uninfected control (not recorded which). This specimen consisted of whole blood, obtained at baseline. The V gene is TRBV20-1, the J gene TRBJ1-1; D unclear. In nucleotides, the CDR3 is TGCAGTGCCCGAATGAACACTGAAGCTTTCTTT. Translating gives CSARMNTEAFF.